Below, one T cell receptor beta chain is given with its context. The CDR3 contains 15 residues. The V end lost 5 bases, the J end lost 6 bases, and 19 bases lay between the germline ends. Germline CDR1 reads MNHNY; CDR2 reads SVGAGI (reference sequence). This specimen comes from a study of radiation and T cells in renal cell carcinoma. Time point described: baseline pretreatment blood. Described treatment: 15 Gy SBRT to primary tumor, nephrectomy 4 weeks later. Data came from immunoSEQ multiplex PCR; TCRdb stores just in-frame clones and leaves some out. The table has 95,000 to 150,000 clones, roughly 80% seen once; the top ten hold 2.5% to 3.5%.

V gene TRBV6-6 combines with J gene TRBJ1-1; D not resolved. This specimen consisted of blood, obtained from a patient whose treatment included radiotherapy and nephrectomy. The clonotype was recovered from a woman aged 60-75 years with renal cell carcinoma. CDR3 loop: CASSRSSRNRAEAFF. For the CDR3, the DNA is TGTGCCAGCAGTCGTTCGTCCCGAAATAGGGCTGAAGCTTTCTTT.